This T cell receptor beta chain came from a study of T cells in localized non-small cell lung cancer (TCRdb year 2020). As for the study more broadly: T cell repertoires of 200 to 250 early-stage NSCLC patients were analyzed, with tumors being compared against uninvolved tumor-adjacent lungs. The cohort was made up of approximately 250 treatment-naive NSCLC patients whose localized lung tumors had been resected. A mean age of around 66 years was recorded for the NSCLC patients, of whom some 130 were male and more than 95 were female. Results the study describes overall, beyond this receptor: The highest T cell clonality was observed in uninvolved tumor-adjacent lung, where clonality exceeded that of tumor, suggesting that antigenic responses were more focused in uninvolved tumor-adjacent lung. Longer overall survival was associated with higher T cell density in blood, whereas shorter survival was associated with higher clonality in adjacent lung. Of the top 100 tumor clones, a median of roughly 56 were detected in paired uninvolved adjacent lung; roughly 26 were also among that lung's top 100. Because multi-region sequencing of the tumors was not done, intratumor heterogeneity could not be ruled out. Since the design was exploratory, TCR variables were selected using unadjusted p-values with no false-discovery rate correction.

In the germline V gene, CDR1 corresponds to SGHDN and CDR2 to FVKESK. The junction carries 11 bases between V and J, which are trimmed by 6 bases and 3 bases respectively. The CDR3 starts with the cysteine, ends with the phenylalanine, and has 13 residues. Only the CDR3 part of the read is kept: 39 bases, read in frame from the first base. About this clone itself: Its cognate antigen has yet to be identified. The record has no base qualities; no much larger clone is one base away.

Two independent pathologists confirmed that the uninvolved adjacent lung, which was taken at least 2 cm from the tumor margin, was free of atypia. At diagnosis, peripheral blood, uninvolved tumor-adjacent lung and tumor were collected and stored as a combination of fresh-frozen and FFPE material. The immunoSEQ Assay was used to sequence TCR beta CDR3 regions from DNA. The original pipeline was this. To compute T cell density, TCR beta template counts were normalized to usable DNA, which was estimated by amplifying housekeeping genes. Richness was estimated with the preseqR package, extrapolating to 400,000 templates for PBMC samples and 120,000 templates for tissue samples. Clonality was defined by subtracting Pielou's evenness from one. Tissue-enriched TCRs were identified by differential abundance testing using productive amino-acid clonotypes, minimum total count 5 and alpha 0.1. The Jaccard Index and the Morisita Overlap Index were used to measure repertoire overlap between compartments. TCR beta CDR3s were clustered by GLIPH together with public tetramer-defined viral CDR3s, and at least three viral sequences plus V-gene enrichment were required for viral motifs. This is the immuneACCESS table as TCRdb keeps it, with only in-frame sequences that have V and J called. A part of the clones is gone; compared with another copy, unresolved V genes explain less than half, and the rest is unexplained. V and J calls and clone size are as listed in that table; D and trimming were resolved from the DNA. Present in this sample are roughly 1,700 clones, about a third of which were seen just once. Together, the top ten hold around 29% of the sample.

The receptor's source is a woman aged 40-70 years with stage II lung adenocarcinoma. Recombination linked TRBV14 to TRBJ1-1, with TRBD1 perhaps the D gene, on 5 matching bases. Here the sequenced sample was normal lung tissue next to the tumor, taken before any cancer treatment. The DNA sequence follows: TGTGCCAGCAGTCGACAGAGTTACACTGAAGCTTTCTTT. The translation is CASSRQSYTEAFF.